A selection of T cell receptor beta chains follows, all from one sample in a study of cytomegalovirus exposure and HLA in healthy donors. Profiled with immunoSEQ multiplex PCR; TCRdb holds only in-frame clones, not every one. The table has some 60,000 clones, more than 70% seen once. The sequencing input was PBMCs. The receptors were sampled from a male donor in good health and CMV-seronegative. CDR3s include the opening cysteine and the closing phenylalanine or tryptophan. D genes are given only for firm matches. A row's size may be missing; if present it is once, few, many or a size class.

J | D | V | size | CDR3 | DNA
TRBJ1-2 | . | TRBV27 | . | CASSPFGGDIFYGYTF | TGTGCCAGCAGTCCCTTCGGGGGGGACATCTTCTATGGCTACACCTTC
TRBJ1-1 | . | TRBV9 | once | CASSVDSSVSWTFF | TGTGCCAGCAGCGTCGACAGTAGTGTCTCTTGGACTTTCTTT
TRBJ2-3 | TRBD1 | TRBV2 | . | CASSKLDRGRVVRTDTQYF | TGTGCCAGCAGTAAATTGGACAGGGGGCGAGTCGTCCGCACAGATACGCAGTATTTT
TRBJ2-2 | . | TRBV9 | . | CASSPSAGGLTGELFF | TGTGCCAGCAGCCCCTCTGCGGGCGGGTTAACCGGGGAGCTGTTTTTT
TRBJ1-1 | . | TRBV15 | . | CATSADRTGTEAFF | TGTGCCACCAGCGCCGACAGAACAGGGACTGAAGCTTTCTTT
TRBJ1-6 | TRBD1 | TRBV9 | . | CASSVEPGTGVSPLHF | TGTGCCAGCAGCGTAGAACCCGGGACAGGGGTTTCACCCCTCCACTTT
TRBJ1-1 | . | TRBV28 | . | CASIHQGNTEAFF | TGTGCCAGCATACATCAGGGTAACACTGAAGCTTTCTTT
TRBJ2-1 | . | TRBV28 | . | CASSLLGQTYNEQFF | TGTGCCAGCAGCTTATTAGGACAGACTTACAATGAGCAGTTCTTC
TRBJ1-5 | . | TRBV5-6 | . | CASSLGIQGLGQPQHF | TGTGCCAGCAGCTTGGGTATACAGGGTCTAGGTCAGCCCCAGCATTTT
TRBJ2-1 | . | TRBV19 | . | CASTTSGVSYNEQFF | TGTGCCAGTACCACATCGGGGGTCTCCTACAATGAGCAGTTCTTC
TRBJ2-7 | TRBD2 | TRBV5-5 | . | CASSLRQAGGPGYEQYF | TGTGCCAGCAGCTTGCGTCAAGCGGGGGGGCCGGGCTACGAGCAGTACTTC
TRBJ2-1 | TRBD1 | TRBV7-9 | . | CSSSLVTGGSYNEQFF | TGTTCCAGCAGCTTAGTGACAGGGGGCAGCTACAATGAGCAGTTCTTC
TRBJ1-1 | TRBD1 | TRBV27 | . | CASTRGQELNTEAFF | TGTGCCAGCACCCGGGGACAGGAGCTAAACACTGAAGCTTTCTTT
TRBJ2-3 | TRBD2 | TRBV7-6 | few | CASSSRGGFTDTQYF | TGTGCCAGCAGTTCTCGGGGGGGATTCACAGATACGCAGTATTTT
TRBJ1-2 | . | TRBV30 | . | CAYRGDLHYGYTF | TGTGCCTACCGGGGGGACCTCCACTATGGCTACACCTTC
TRBJ1-2 | . | TRBV29-1 | once | CSVVTQETYGYTF | TGCAGCGTTGTGACCCAGGAAACTTATGGCTACACCTTC
TRBJ2-7 | . | TRBV7-2 | . | CASSPTDTYEQYF | TGTGCCAGCAGCCCGACGGACACCTACGAGCAGTACTTC
TRBJ2-2 | . | TRBV7-2 | . | CASGTGNGELFF | TGTGCCAGCGGTACAGGGAATGGGGAGCTGTTTTTT
TRBJ2-3 | TRBD2 | TRBV27 | few | CASSFRTSGTDTQYF | TGTGCCAGCAGTTTCCGGACTAGCGGAACAGATACGCAGTATTTT
TRBJ1-6 | TRBD1 | TRBV11-2 | . | CASNLDRGSDSPLHF | TGTGCCAGCAACCTGGACAGGGGATCGGATTCACCCCTCCACTTT
TRBJ1-2 | . | TRBV5-4 | . | CASSPEGHGYGYTF | TGTGCCAGCAGCCCCGAGGGACACGGTTATGGCTACACCTTC
TRBJ1-1 | . | TRBV4-3 | . | CASSQDRGGGRTEAFF | TGCGCCAGCAGCCAAGATCGGGGGGGAGGGAGGACTGAAGCTTTCTTT
TRBJ2-5 | . | TRBV29-1 | once | CSVDGATRQETQYF | TGCAGCGTTGACGGAGCCACCCGCCAAGAGACCCAGTACTTC
TRBJ2-7 | TRBD1 | TRBV30 | . | CAWSSTGVDEQYF | TGTGCCTGGAGTTCAACAGGGGTTGACGAGCAGTACTTC
TRBJ2-5 | . | TRBV15 | . | CATSSEILSRRVGQETQYF | TGTGCCACCAGCAGTGAGATCCTGTCAAGGAGGGTGGGTCAAGAGACCCAGTACTTC
TRBJ2-7 | . | TRBV2 | once | CASSEGLGYEQYF | TGTGCCAGCAGTGAGGGACTCGGCTACGAGCAGTACTTC
TRBJ1-1 | TRBD1 | TRBV19 | . | CASSIVATGDTEAFF | TGTGCCAGTAGTATAGTAGCTACAGGGGACACTGAAGCTTTCTTT
TRBJ1-2 | TRBD1 | TRBV19 | . | CASSFQGDGYTF | TGTGCCAGTAGTTTCCAGGGGGATGGCTACACCTTC
TRBJ1-5 | . | TRBV7-9 | few | CASSLGQSNQPQHF | TGTGCCAGCAGCTTAGGACAGAGCAATCAGCCCCAGCATTTT
TRBJ2-3 | . | TRBV7-2 | . | CASSLRSPGGDTQYF | TGTGCCAGCAGCTTACGGTCTCCGGGTGGAGATACGCAGTATTTT
TRBJ2-3 | TRBD1 | TRBV9 | once | CASSSHRDRPTDTQYF | TGTGCCAGCAGCTCCCACCGGGACAGGCCCACAGATACGCAGTATTTT
TRBJ2-5 | . | TRBV5-1 | . | CASSLVESRGSLQETQYF | TGCGCCAGCAGCTTGGTGGAGTCCCGGGGTAGCCTTCAAGAGACCCAGTACTTC
TRBJ1-5 | . | TRBV30 | . | CAWTDGGDGQPQHF | TGTGCCTGGACAGATGGGGGGGACGGTCAGCCCCAGCATTTT
TRBJ1-1 | . | TRBV5-1 | . | CASSFRGRDTEAFF | TGCGCCAGCAGCTTTAGAGGGAGGGACACTGAAGCTTTCTTT
TRBJ2-2 | . | TRBV4-3 | . | CASSQVVSAGTGELFF | TGCGCCAGCAGCCAAGTTGTTAGCGCGGGCACCGGGGAGCTGTTTTTT
TRBJ1-6 | TRBD1 | TRBV6-5 | . | CASSYSTGANSPLHF | TGTGCCAGCAGTTACTCGACAGGGGCTAATTCACCCCTCCACTTT
TRBJ1-1 | . | TRBV10-3 | . | CAISESEGITGTEAFF | TGTGCCATCAGTGAGTCGGAGGGCATTACGGGCACTGAAGCTTTCTTT
TRBJ2-5 | . | TRBV30 | few | CARAIGGQETQYF | TGTGCCCGGGCCATTGGAGGCCAAGAGACCCAGTACTTC
TRBJ1-1 | . | TRBV7-8 | . | CASSLELRGVGMGAPFTEAFF | TGTGCCAGCAGCTTAGAGCTGAGGGGTGTGGGGATGGGGGCTCCGTTCACTGAAGCTTTCTTT
TRBJ1-5 | . | TRBV6-1 | once | CASSEAGGVGQPQHF | TGTGCCAGCAGTGAAGCGGGCGGGGTCGGTCAGCCCCAGCATTTT
TRBJ2-7 | . | TRBV2 | . | CASSILVPSHEQYF | TGTGCCAGCAGTATACTAGTCCCAAGCCACGAGCAGTACTTC